This T cell receptor (beta chain) was sequenced for a study of blood T cell repertoires in COVID-19. In the study's own analysis: Amplification of reference gene primers was used by the study to estimate nucleated cell counts. Method: immunoSEQ multiplex PCR; TCRdb's copy keeps in-frame clones and lacks some. That table furnishes V, J and clone size, whereas the DNA furnished D and trimming. The repertoire includes a few hundred thousand clones, 92% of them detected once, and about 18% sits in the top ten. The junction had 6 bases not matched to a gene; V was cut back by 5 bases and J by 3 bases. This CDR3 is 16 amino acids long. Germline V gene lookup returns CDR1 SGHNT and CDR2 YYREEE (reference sequence). Enrollees, about 18 to 89 years old, lived in about two dozen US areas. Clinical histories supplied by participants themselves formed the basis of cohort assignment. What the recovered Cohort 3 donors had was two negative PCRs, clearance, or symptom resolution.

Input material: PBMCs or T cells enriched from blood (not recorded which). The clonotype originates from a woman aged 25 to 39 who had recovered from COVID-19. The gene calls are TRBV5-4 and TRBJ2-3, with 13 nucleotides matching TRBD2. CDR3 amino acids: CASSYRLAGGTDTQYF. The CDR3 coding sequence is TGTGCCAGCAGTTATAGACTAGCGGGAGGAACAGATACGCAGTATTTT.